Listed below are T cell receptor beta chains from one sample, sequenced in a study of shared clonotypes between healthy human individuals. The data were produced by immunoSEQ multiplex PCR, yet TCRdb's version contains in-frame clones alone and is incomplete. The table includes millions of clones, 85% to 95% detected once. Material: naive CD4+ T cells sorted from blood. These receptors were collected from a man younger than 30 in good health. CDR3s leave out the opening cysteine and the closing phenylalanine or tryptophan.

j_call v_call cdr3_aa
TRBJ2-5 TRBV7-3 ASSSGAQETQY
TRBJ2-1 TRBV4-1 ASSQEDRPYNEQF
TRBJ2-7 TRBV25-1 ASTPGGREQY
TRBJ1-2 TRBV5-1 ASSPAFPGGAGKGYT
TRBJ1-2 TRBV5-5 ASSRYRESNYGYT
TRBJ2-1 TRBV4-3 ASSPKSLLAGGRNEQF
TRBJ2-2 TRBV11-3 ASSPTGAGPGELF
TRBJ2-1 TRBV30 AWSAEQGYMWF
TRBJ2-5 TRBV9 ASSATGGQETQY
TRBJ2-1 TRBV9 ASSVGGGSSYNEQF
TRBJ2-5 TRBV5-4 ASSLGVAGGTETQY
TRBJ1-5 TRBV5-1 ASSLGGDSNQPQH
TRBJ2-3 TRBV2 ASTPVRFFTDTQY
TRBJ2-1 TRBV6-1 ASKGDRYNEQF
TRBJ1-1 TRBV29-1 SIQTANTEAF
TRBJ2-1 TRBV27 ASTPSGRSYNEQF
TRBJ1-1 TRBV9 ASSVMVNTEAF
TRBJ1-5 TRBV15 ATSRGRAGGNQPQH
TRBJ1-5 TRBV4-2 ASSQAGTGINQPQH